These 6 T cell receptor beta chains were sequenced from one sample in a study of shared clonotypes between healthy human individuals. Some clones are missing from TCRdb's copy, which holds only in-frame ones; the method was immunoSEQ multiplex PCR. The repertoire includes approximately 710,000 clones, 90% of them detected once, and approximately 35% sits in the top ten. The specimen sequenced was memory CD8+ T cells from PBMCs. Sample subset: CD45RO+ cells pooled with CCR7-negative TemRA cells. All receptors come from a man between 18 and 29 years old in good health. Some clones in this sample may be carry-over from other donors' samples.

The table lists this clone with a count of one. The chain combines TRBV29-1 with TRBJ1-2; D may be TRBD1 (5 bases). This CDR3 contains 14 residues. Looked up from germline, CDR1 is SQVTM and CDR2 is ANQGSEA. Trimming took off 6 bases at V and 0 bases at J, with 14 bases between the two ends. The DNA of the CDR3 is TGCAGCGTGCCTACCAGGGCGCCTAACTATGGCTACACCTTC. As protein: CSVPTRAPNYGYTF.

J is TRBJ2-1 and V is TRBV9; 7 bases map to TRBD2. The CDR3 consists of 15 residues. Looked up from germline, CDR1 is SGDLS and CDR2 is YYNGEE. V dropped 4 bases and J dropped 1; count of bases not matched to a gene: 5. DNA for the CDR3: TGTGCCAGCAGCCCCTTCGGGGGGTCCTACAATGAGCAGTTCTTC. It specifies CASSPFGGSYNEQFF.

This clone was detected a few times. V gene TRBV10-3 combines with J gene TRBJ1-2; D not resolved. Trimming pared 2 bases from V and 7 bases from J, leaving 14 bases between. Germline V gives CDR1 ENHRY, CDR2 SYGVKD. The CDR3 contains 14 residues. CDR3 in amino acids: CAISEPKGSGGYTF. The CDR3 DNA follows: TGTGCCATCAGTGAGCCCAAAGGGTCCGGTGGCTACACCTTC.

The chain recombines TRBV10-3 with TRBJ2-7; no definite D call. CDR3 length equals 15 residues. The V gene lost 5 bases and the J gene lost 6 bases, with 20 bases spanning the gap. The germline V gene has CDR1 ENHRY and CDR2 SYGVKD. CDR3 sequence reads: CAISFDRQPNLEQYF. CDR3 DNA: TGTGCCATCAGTTTTGACCGGCAACCGAACCTCGAGCAGTACTTC.

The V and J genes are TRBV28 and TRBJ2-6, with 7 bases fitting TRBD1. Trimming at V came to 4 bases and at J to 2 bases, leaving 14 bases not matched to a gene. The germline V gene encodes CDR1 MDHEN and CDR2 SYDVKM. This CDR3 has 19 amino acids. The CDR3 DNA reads TGTGCCAGCAGTTCCCCCACCTTGGACAGGCTAACTGGGGCCAACGTCCTGACTTTC. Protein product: CASSSPTLDRLTGANVLTF.

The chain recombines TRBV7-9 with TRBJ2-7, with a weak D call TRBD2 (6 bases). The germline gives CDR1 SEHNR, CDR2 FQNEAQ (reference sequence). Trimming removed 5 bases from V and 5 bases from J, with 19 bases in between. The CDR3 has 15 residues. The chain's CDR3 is CASSPRFGPGDEQYF. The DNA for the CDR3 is TGTGCCAGCAGCCCCAGGTTCGGCCCGGGGGACGAGCAGTACTTC.